The 8 T cell receptor beta chains below come from one sample, sequenced in a study of cytomegalovirus exposure and HLA in healthy donors. The PCR employed 60 Vbeta primers together with 13 Jbeta primers. The data were produced by immunoSEQ multiplex PCR, yet TCRdb's version contains in-frame clones alone and is incomplete. The repertoire includes about 93,000 clones, 70% to 85% of them detected once, and about 3.8% sits in the top ten. The sample was PBMCs. All receptors come from a man between 50 and 59 years old in good health and CMV-seronegative.

This rearrangement joins TRBV29-1 to TRBJ1-1; 7 nucleotides agree with TRBD1. There are 13 residues in the CDR3. Germline CDR1 reads SQVTM; CDR2 reads ANQGSEA. With V trimmed by 3 bases and J by 7 bases, 8 bases remained unmatched. Here the CDR3 DNA reads TGCAGCGTTGAGAAGGGACAGCAGATTGAAGCTTTCTTT. It codes for CSVEKGQQIEAFF.

This clone has more than one count but fewer than ten. CDR3 DNA sequence: TGTGCCAGCAGCTTGGCTGTAGTTTTGAGTCGGCGGGGTGGCTACACCTTC. As protein: CASSLAVVLSRRGGYTF. The chain carries TRBV5-4 and TRBJ1-2; no reliable D call. CDR1 is SGHNT, CDR2 YYREEE, per germline (reference sequence). The V end lost 0 bases, the J end lost 7 bases, and 22 bases lay between the germline ends. There are 17 residues in the CDR3.

The J gene is TRBJ1-1, the V gene TRBV28, with unresolved D. V shed 7 bases and J shed 5 bases, with 35 bases lying between them. Germline V gives CDR1 MDHEN, CDR2 SYDVKM. The CDR3 is made up of 20 amino acids. The CDR3 DNA reads TGTGCCAGCACCCCACCCTTCTCGCGGAGGGCGTTTTGGTCCGTGACTGAAGCTTTCTTT. Protein product: CASTPPFSRRAFWSVTEAFF.

V usage is TRBV5-1 and J usage is TRBJ1-2, with TRBD1 identical over 10 bases. The V gene end was trimmed by 4 bases and the J gene end by 7 bases; junction bases not matched to a gene: 10. CDR1 SGHRS and CDR2 YFSETQ come from the germline V gene. This CDR3 is 15 amino acids long. CDR3 DNA sequence: TGCGCCAGCAGCCTTGGACAGGGGGAGGTAGCTGGCTACACCTTC. The encoded protein is CASSLGQGEVAGYTF.

This chain links TRBV5-1 with TRBJ2-7; 7 nucleotides line up with TRBD1. In germline, CDR1 is SGHRS, CDR2 YFSETQ. J gave up 0 bases and V 4 bases, and 4 bases lay outside the gene matches. The CDR3 contains 14 residues. The CDR3: CASSPWTGSYEQYF. CDR3 nucleotides: TGCGCCAGCAGCCCATGGACAGGCTCCTACGAGCAGTACTTC. The full variable domain, completed using reference TRBV5-1 and TRBJ2-7, is KAGVTQTPRYLIKTRGQQVTLSCSPISGHRSVSWYQQTPGQGLQFLFEYFSETQRNKGNFPGRFSGRQFSNSRSEMNVSTLELGDSALYLCASSPWTGSYEQYFGPGTRLTVT.

The V gene is TRBV6-1, the J gene TRBJ2-1, with D unclear. The CDR3 covers 12 residues. CDR1 and CDR2 from the germline V gene are MNHNS and SASEGT. Trimming shortened V by 3 bases and J by 12 bases, and 12 bases separated the two germline ends. CDR3 amino acids: CASSEAPIRQFF. CDR3 DNA sequence: TGTGCCAGCAGTGAGGCCCCCATAAGGCAGTTCTTC.

The chain recombines TRBV29-1 with TRBJ1-1, with 10 nucleotides matching TRBD1. V lost 6 bases and J lost 10; bases outside the gene matches: 11. The CDR3 is 13 residues long. Germline CDR1 reads SQVTM; CDR2 reads ANQGSEA. CDR3 protein: CSVRTPGQGTAFF. The CDR3 coding sequence is TGCAGCGTACGAACTCCGGGACAGGGGACAGCTTTCTTT.

The chain carries TRBV28 and TRBJ1-2, with TRBD1 matching 7 bases. V lost 6 bases, J lost 6 bases, and 13 bases stayed unmatched. Germline V gene sequence: CDR1 MDHEN, CDR2 SYDVKM. The CDR3 extends over 15 amino acids. The CDR3 sequence is CASSLGGAERDGYTF. The CDR3 DNA is TGTGCCAGCAGCCTAGGGGGCGCAGAGCGGGATGGCTACACCTTC.